What follows is one T cell receptor beta chain and its context. Its antigen is unidentified. These data come from a study of identifying expanded T cells in peripheral blood. Sequenced by immunoSEQ multiplex PCR; TCRdb stores in-frame clones only, minus some. Of 95,000 to 100,000 clones in the sample, 87% were seen once. Study results and caveats: Clone count variance between roughly two-week samples rose with total template count. About 1.2 clones differed between technical replicates, versus roughly 17 and 20 over time.

During the collection period, no donor immune events like infections were recorded. The V and J ends lost 3 bases and 5 bases respectively, with 7 bases between them. The CDR3 extends over 12 amino acids. CDR1 is MNHNS, CDR2 SASEGT, per germline. Input material: blood. The receptor was derived from a person between 18 and 75 years old in good health. V usage is TRBV6-1 and J usage is TRBJ1-2; possible D gene TRBD1, 5 bases. In nucleotides, the CDR3 is TGTGCCAGCAGTGAGGCAGGGTATGGCTACACCTTC. This translates into CASSEAGYGYTF.